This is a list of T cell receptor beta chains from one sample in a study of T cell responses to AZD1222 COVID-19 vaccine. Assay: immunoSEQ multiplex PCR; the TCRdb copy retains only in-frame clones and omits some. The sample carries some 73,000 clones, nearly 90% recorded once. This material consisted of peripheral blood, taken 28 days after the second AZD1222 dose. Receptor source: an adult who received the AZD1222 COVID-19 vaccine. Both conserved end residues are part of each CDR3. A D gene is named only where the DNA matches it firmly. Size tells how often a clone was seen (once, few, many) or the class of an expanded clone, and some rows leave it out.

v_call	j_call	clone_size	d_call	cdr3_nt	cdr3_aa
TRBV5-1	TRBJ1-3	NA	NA	TGCGCCAGCAGCCAAGGACAGAGTGGAAACACCATATATTTT	CASSQGQSGNTIYF
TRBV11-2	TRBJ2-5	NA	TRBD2	TGTGCCAGCAGCCCGGGACTAGCGGGTGGAGAGACCCAGTACTTC	CASSPGLAGGETQYF
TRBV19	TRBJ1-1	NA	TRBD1	TGTGCCAGTAGTATGACCCCAGGGGGGGTGAACACTGAAGCTTTCTTT	CASSMTPGGVNTEAFF
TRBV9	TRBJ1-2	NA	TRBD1	TGTGCCAGCAGCGTTGGCAGGGGGCTTTATGGCTACACCTTC	CASSVGRGLYGYTF
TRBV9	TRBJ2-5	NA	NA	TGTGCCAGCAGCCCGTGGGGAGTCCTGGAGACCCAGTACTTC	CASSPWGVLETQYF
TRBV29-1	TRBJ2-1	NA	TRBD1	TGCAGCGTTCTCAAGACAGGGGGCTACAATGAGCAGTTCTTC	CSVLKTGGYNEQFF
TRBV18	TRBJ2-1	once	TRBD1	TGTGCCAGCTCAAACAGGGGGCTAAATGAGCAGTTCTTC	CASSNRGLNEQFF
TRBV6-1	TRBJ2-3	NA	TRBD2	TGTGCCAGCAGTGGGACGAGCGGGGGCTCGTCAGATACGCAGTATTTT	CASSGTSGGSSDTQYF
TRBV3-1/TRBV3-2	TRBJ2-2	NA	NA	TGTGCCAGCAGCCAAGGGGGGGACTCTTCGGTGAAGCTGTTTTTT	CASSQGGDSSVKLFF
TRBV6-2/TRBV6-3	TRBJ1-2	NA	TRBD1	TGTGCCAGCAGTTTCCTACCGGGACAGCCCTATGGCTACACCTTC	CASSFLPGQPYGYTF
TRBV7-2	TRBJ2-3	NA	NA	TGTGCCAGCAGCCCGAGGGGGGGACCGAGCACAGATACGCAGTATTTT	CASSPRGGPSTDTQYF
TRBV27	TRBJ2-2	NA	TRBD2	TGTGCCAGCAGTTTACCGCCTAGCGGGGAAACCGGGGAGCTGTTTTTT	CASSLPPSGETGELFF
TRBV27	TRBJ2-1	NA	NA	TGTGCCAGCAGTCCGGCGGCTTCGGCTGAGCAGTTCTTC	CASSPAASAEQFF
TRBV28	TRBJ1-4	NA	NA	TGTGCCAGCAGTTTTTCCGCACTACAGTATGAAAAACTGTTTTTT	CASSFSALQYEKLFF
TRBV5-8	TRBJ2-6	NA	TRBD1	TGTGCCAGCAGCGGACCGGGACAGTCTTCCTCTGGGGCCAACGTCCTGACTTTC	CASSGPGQSSSGANVLTF
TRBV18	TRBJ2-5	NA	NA	TGTGCCAGCTCCCCTGGCGCATCGGAGACCCAGTACTTC	CASSPGASETQYF
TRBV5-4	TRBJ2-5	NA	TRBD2	TGTGCCAGCAGCCCGCGCAGCGGGAGGCACCAAGAGACCCAGTACTTC	CASSPRSGRHQETQYF
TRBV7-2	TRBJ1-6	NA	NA	TGTGCCAGCAGCCCCGGGGTATTAGGTTCACCCCTCCACTTT	CASSPGVLGSPLHF
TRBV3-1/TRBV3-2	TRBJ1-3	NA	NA	TGTGCCAGCAGCCAACCTCCCACTGGAGTCTCTGGAAACACCATATATTTT	CASSQPPTGVSGNTIYF
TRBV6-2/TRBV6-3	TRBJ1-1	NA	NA	TGTGCCAGCAGTTTGGGGGGCGCGGTAAAAACTGAAGCTTTCTTT	CASSLGGAVKTEAFF
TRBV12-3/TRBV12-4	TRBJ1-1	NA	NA	TGTGCCAGCAGTCCGAAGGGAAGAGGGGAAGCTTTCTTT	CASSPKGRGEAFF
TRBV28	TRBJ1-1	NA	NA	TGTGCCAGCAGTTTATGGCAAAACACTGAAGCTTTCTTT	CASSLWQNTEAFF
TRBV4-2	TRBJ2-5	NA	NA	TGTGCCAGCAGCAACCCGGGACTGCAAGCAGAGACCCAGTACTTC	CASSNPGLQAETQYF
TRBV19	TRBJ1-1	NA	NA	TGTGCCAGTAGTTGGCAGGGGAACACTGAAGCTTTCTTT	CASSWQGNTEAFF
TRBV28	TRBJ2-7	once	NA	TGTGCCAGCAGTCTGCGAACAGGGTTTCTGGGCTACGAGCAGTACTTC	CASSLRTGFLGYEQYF
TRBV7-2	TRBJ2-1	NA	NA	TGTGCCAGCAGCTTAGGAGACTACCGGGAGCAGTTCTTC	CASSLGDYREQFF
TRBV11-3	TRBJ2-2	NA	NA	TGTGCCAGCAGCTTCCTCGGGGAGCTGTTTTTT	CASSFLGELFF
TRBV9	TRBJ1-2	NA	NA	TGTGCCAGCAGCGCCCTCCGGGAGCGTAATGCGGGGGAAGATGGCTACACCTTC	CASSALRERNAGEDGYTF
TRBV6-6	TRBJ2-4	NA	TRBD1	TGTGCCAGCAGTTACGGGACAGGGGGCCCGGGGAACATTCAGTACTTC	CASSYGTGGPGNIQYF
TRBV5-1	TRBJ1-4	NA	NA	TGCGCCAGCAGCTTGGGGGCGTCGGGGCGCGGCACTAATGAAAAACTGTTTTTT	CASSLGASGRGTNEKLFF
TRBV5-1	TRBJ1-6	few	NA	TGCGCCAGCAAACGGACGGGTAATTCACCCCTCCACTTT	CASKRTGNSPLHF
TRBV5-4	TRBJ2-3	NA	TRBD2	TGTGCCAGCAGCTTGGAGCTAGCGGGAGATACGCAGTATTTT	CASSLELAGDTQYF
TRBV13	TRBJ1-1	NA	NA	TGTGCCAGCAGCCCGTTAAACACTGAAGCTTTCTTT	CASSPLNTEAFF
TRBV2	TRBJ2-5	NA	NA	TGTGCCACGCAGAGGCGGTGGGGTCAGGAGACCCAGTACTTC	CATQRRWGQETQYF
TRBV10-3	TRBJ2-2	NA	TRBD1	TGTGCCACCGGTCCGACAGGGACGAACACCGGGGAGCTGTTTTTT	CATGPTGTNTGELFF
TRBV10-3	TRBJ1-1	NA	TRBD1	TGTGCCATCACCCTGGACAGGACCCAGAACACTGAAGCTTTCTTT	CAITLDRTQNTEAFF
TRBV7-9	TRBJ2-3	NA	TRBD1	TGTGCCAGCAGCCGACAAACAGGGGGCCGTAGCACAGATACGCAGTATTTT	CASSRQTGGRSTDTQYF
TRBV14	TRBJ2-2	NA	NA	TGTGCCACCCAGCGGTGGGGTACCGGGGAGCTGTTTTTT	CATQRWGTGELFF
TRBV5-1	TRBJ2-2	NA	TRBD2	TGCGCCAGCAGCTTGAGCGGGGGGGGACCCAACACCGGGGAGCTGTTTTTT	CASSLSGGGPNTGELFF
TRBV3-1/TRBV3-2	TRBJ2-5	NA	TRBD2	TGTGCCAGCAGCCGAAGCGGGGTGGAGACCCAGTACTTC	CASSRSGVETQYF
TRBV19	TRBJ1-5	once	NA	TGTGCCAGTAGTTCCAGGGGTAGCAGCAATCAGCCCCAGCATTTT	CASSSRGSSNQPQHF
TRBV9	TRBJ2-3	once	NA	TGTGCCAGCAGCGTAGTGTGGTCGACACCCACAGATACGCAGTATTTT	CASSVVWSTPTDTQYF